This TCR beta chain is from a study of spatial heterogeneity in lung cancer. On the study more broadly: Beta-chain sequences were consistently detected more often than alpha-chain sequences. Overall study findings and caveats: Expanded alpha and beta TCR counts within tumors tracked tumor mutation counts. Tallies of expanded TCRs, which were sorted into ubiquitous and regional groups, correlated with counts of ubiquitous and regional nonsynonymous mutations, respectively.

Ten or more counts support this clonotype. The antigen is unknown. Via MiXCR, TCRdb re-called the 5' RACE reads, giving one row per CDR3 protein. The sample includes 9,500 to 12,000 distinct CDR3 sequences, about 8% seen only once; the top ten take about 20%. Regarding time point: sample taken at primary tumor resection. Samples were donated by 72 untreated early-stage non-small cell lung cancer patients. Extraction of whole RNA from tumor, nontumor lung or frozen PBMC preceded unsorted sequencing. This receptor was obtained from a female donor with early-stage non-small cell lung cancer. Sequencing was performed on lung tumor tissue, taken at surgery.

CDR3 in DNA: TGTGCCAGCAGCCCCACGAAAGGTTTGACTGAAGCTTTCTTT. Encoded protein: CASSPTKGLTEAFF. The genes are TRBV7-2 and TRBJ1-1; D remains ambiguous. Trimming shortened V by 5 bases and J by 5 bases, and 15 bases separated the two germline ends. The length of the CDR3 is 14 residues. The germline V gene encodes CDR1 SGHTA and CDR2 FQGNSA.